One sample yielded the 16 T cell receptor beta chains listed below, sequenced in a study of shared clonotypes between healthy human individuals. Clones were sequenced by immunoSEQ multiplex PCR, and TCRdb holds only the in-frame ones, with some missing. Counted here are some 2.3 million clones, over 85% occurring once; the ten biggest clones make up about 0.39%. Sequencing was carried out using naive CD4+ T cells from PBMCs. As to subset: CD45RA+ positively selected. These TCRs come from a man aged 18 to 30 in good health. Some clones in this sample may be carry-over from other donors' samples.

As DNA, the CDR3 is TGTGCCATCAGCAAACGGGAGTTGGTCCACGAGCAGTACTTC. This codes for CAISKRELVHEQYF. The chain joins TRBV10-3 to TRBJ2-7; possibly TRBD2 for D (6 bases). Germline V CDR1 and CDR2: ENHRY, SYGVKD. Trimming shortened V by 6 bases and J by 5 bases, and 17 bases separated the two germline ends. CDR3 size: 14 residues.

V usage is TRBV11-2 and J usage is TRBJ1-6; possibly TRBD1 for D (5 bases). The CDR3 runs 13 residues. V lost 5 bases and J lost 6, with 8 bases in between. CDR1 is SGHAT, CDR2 FQNNGV, per germline. The CDR3 DNA follows: TGTGCCAGCAGCCCTGACAGTAATTCACCCCTCCACTTT. Its translation: CASSPDSNSPLHF.

This chain joins TRBV4-2 and TRBJ2-2; D is perhaps TRBD1 or TRBD2 (5 bases each). The CDR3 has 19 amino acids. Between the trimmed V and J ends, which lost 4 bases and 4 bases, there was a span of 25 bases. Germline-derived CDR1 and CDR2 are LGHNA and YNFKEQ. The CDR3 region has the DNA TGTGCCAGCAGCCCCTATGGGCGTGGGGCTACCCGGGGCACCGGGGAGCTGTTTTTT. Encoded protein: CASSPYGRGATRGTGELFF.

The chain recombines TRBV10-3 with TRBJ1-1; TRBD1 matches 7 bases. V lost 6 bases and J lost 4; bases outside the gene matches: 5. Germline V gives CDR1 ENHRY, CDR2 SYGVKD. The length of the CDR3 is 13 residues. CDR3 in amino acids: CAIRQGGGTEAFF. In DNA form, the CDR3 reads TGTGCCATCAGGCAGGGGGGCGGCACTGAAGCTTTCTTT.

The rearrangement joins TRBV27 to TRBJ2-1; 7 bases line up with TRBD1. The CDR3 consists of 16 residues. V was clipped by 2 bases and J by 9 bases; unmatched bases: 13. Germline V CDR1 and CDR2: MNHEY, SMNVEV (reference sequence). The CDR3 DNA sequence: TGTGCCAGCAGTTTAAAAGACCGGAGACGACAGGGTGAGCAGTTCTTC. This sequence encodes CASSLKDRRRQGEQFF.

The chain is built from TRBV18 and TRBJ2-6, with 7 bases aligning to TRBD1. With 4 bases clipped from V and 2 bases from J, the junction kept 11 bases outside the gene matches. Germline lookup yields CDR1 KGHSH and CDR2 LQKENI. The CDR3 runs to 18 residues. The DNA for the CDR3 is TGTGCCAGCTCACTTCTGCCCGGGACAGCTCCTGGGGCCAACGTCCTGACTTTC. It codes for CASSLLPGTAPGANVLTF.

The rearrangement joins TRBV27 to TRBJ2-7, with D perhaps TRBD1 (5 bases). Germline values: CDR1 MNHEY, CDR2 SMNVEV (reference sequence). The V and J ends lost 6 bases and 2 bases respectively, with 11 bases between them. The CDR3 loop spans 13 amino acids. The CDR3 DNA sequence: TGTGCCAGCAGAGAAACAGGTACCTACGAGCAGTACTTC. Its protein product is CASRETGTYEQYF.

The chain uses TRBV6-7 and TRBJ2-7, with TRBD1 identical over 9 bases. TRBV6-7 is assigned to the ORF class and has an uncertain function. V lost 4 bases, J lost 3 bases, and 13 bases stayed unmatched. The CDR3 is 17 amino acids. Here the CDR3 DNA reads TGTGCCAGCAGTTCAGGTAGACCGGGACAGGGAATCTACGAGCAGTACTTC. Translating it yields CASSSGRPGQGIYEQYF.

This chain links TRBV9 with TRBJ1-5; 7 bases line up with TRBD1. Germline V gene sequence: CDR1 SGDLS, CDR2 YYNGEE. The J segment lost 6 bases and the V segment lost 4 bases, leaving 4 bases of the junction unmatched. CDR3 length: 13 amino acids. The CDR3 here is CASSQGGTQPQHF. The CDR3 DNA reads as TGTGCCAGCAGCCAGGGGGGGACTCAGCCCCAGCATTTT.

This chain joins TRBV7-9 and TRBJ2-1, with 8 bases aligning to TRBD1. The CDR3 consists of 13 residues. The ends lost 4 bases at V and 5 bases at J; junction bases unmatched: 1. Germline V gives CDR1 SEHNR, CDR2 FQNEAQ (reference sequence). The CDR3 is CASSWGQDNEQFF. Written as DNA, the CDR3 is TGTGCCAGCAGCTGGGGACAGGACAATGAGCAGTTCTTC. The full variable domain, completed using reference TRBV7-9 and TRBJ2-1, is DTGVSQNPRHKITKRGQNVTFRCDPISEHNRLYWYRQTLGQGPEFLTYFQNEAQLEKSRLLSDRFSAERPKGSFSTLEIQRTEQGDSAMYLCASSWGQDNEQFFGPGTRLTVL.

This clone showed up just once. Other DNA sequences in this specimen translate into the identical CDR3. The chain combines TRBV18 with TRBJ2-5; D remains unclear. The CDR3 is made up of 14 amino acids. Germline-derived CDR1 and CDR2 are KGHSH and LQKENI. The V gene lost 1 base and the J gene lost 0 bases, with 6 bases spanning the gap. The CDR3 nucleotides read TGTGCCAGCTCACCACTAGCAAACCAAGAGACCCAGTACTTC. The encoded protein is CASSPLANQETQYF.

This chain uses TRBV15 with TRBJ1-5; 7 bases line up with TRBD1. V shed 3 bases and J 7 bases; nucleotides not matched to a gene: 6. This CDR3 is 14 amino acids long. Germline V gene data show CDR1 as LNHNV and CDR2 as YYDKDF (reference sequence). CDR3 DNA sequence: TGTGCCACCAGCAGCCGGGACAGTATCCAGCCCCAGCATTTT. As protein: CATSSRDSIQPQHF.

The chain is built from TRBV28 and TRBJ1-2, with D possibly being TRBD1 (5 bases). Germline-derived CDR1 and CDR2 are MDHEN and SYDVKM. The CDR3 length is 12 residues. V lost 5 bases, J lost 8 bases, and 12 bases lay in between. The CDR3 nucleotides are TGTGCCAGCAGTGCAGGGTTTCTCGGCTACACCTTC. Amino acids: CASSAGFLGYTF.

In this sample, this clone turned up a few times. V is TRBV16 and J is TRBJ1-2; 9 positions agree with TRBD1. After removal of 0 bases from V and 5 bases from J, the junction contained 10 bases not matched to a gene. This CDR3 comprises 17 residues. Germline assignment: CDR1 KGHSY and CDR2 FQNENV. The CDR3 DNA follows: TGTGCCAGCAGCCAATCCCAACAGGGGGCAGGGAGGTATGGCTACACCTTC. Residues: CASSQSQQGAGRYGYTF. The complete variable domain, with remaining parts taken from reference TRBV16 and TRBJ1-2, reads GEEVAQTPKHLVRGEGQKAKLYCAPIKGHSYVFWYQQVLKNEFKFLISFQNENVFDETGMPKERFSAKCLPNSPCSLEIQATKLEDSAVYFCASSQSQQGAGRYGYTFGSGTRLTVV.

This clone has a single count. The V and J genes are TRBV4-3 and TRBJ2-5; tentative D call: TRBD2 (5 bases). Trimming left V 4 bases short and J 4 bases short, with 22 bases between. Germline V gene data show CDR1 as LGHNA and CDR2 as YSLEER. The CDR3 loop spans 17 amino acids. The CDR3 DNA reads as TGCGCCAGCAGCCTGACGGAGGTGGTGCACGAGGGAGAGACCCAGTACTTC. Its protein is CASSLTEVVHEGETQYF.

The V call is TRBV5-5, the J call TRBJ1-1; 8 bases align to TRBD1. V trimming: 4 bases; J trimming: 0 bases; junction bases outside the gene matches: 5. The CDR3 extends over 15 amino acids. Germline V gene lookup returns CDR1 SGHKS and CDR2 YYEKEE (reference sequence). The CDR3 DNA reads TGTGCCAGCAGCAGCAGGGGGCCCATGAACACTGAAGCTTTCTTT. It yields the protein CASSSRGPMNTEAFF.